Presented here are 17 T cell receptor beta chains from one specimen sequenced in a study of blood T cell repertoires in COVID-19. The table came from immunoSEQ multiplex PCR; TCRdb's copy has only in-frame clones and leaves some out. This sample has 150,000 to 180,000 clones, with about 85% found just once. What was sequenced was peripheral blood. These TCRs come from a woman aged 70-85 years with acute or convalescent COVID-19.

The gene calls are TRBV4-3 and TRBJ2-7, with a weak D call TRBD2 (6 bases). Between the trimmed V and J ends, which lost 1 base and 2 bases, there was a span of 9 bases. The CDR3 length is 14 residues. CDR1 is LGHNA and CDR2 is YSLEER in the germline V gene. CDR3 residues: CASSQGRTTYEQYF. For the CDR3, the DNA is TGCGCCAGCAGCCAAGGAAGGACTACCTACGAGCAGTACTTC.

The gene calls are TRBV6-5 and TRBJ2-1, with 11 bases matching TRBD2. In germline, CDR1 is MNHEY, CDR2 SVGAGI. The CDR3 loop spans 15 amino acids. J lost 3 bases, V lost 6 bases, and 4 bases had no gene match. The CDR3 here is CASSSGTSGYNEQFF. CDR3 sequence (DNA): TGTGCCAGCAGCTCCGGGACTAGCGGCTACAATGAGCAGTTCTTC.

The rearrangement uses TRBV28 and TRBJ2-2; 7 bases fit TRBD1. This CDR3 region has 15 residues. Losses at the gene ends were 2 bases for V and 4 bases for J; bases not matched to a gene: 4. Germline CDR1 MDHEN, CDR2 SYDVKM. CDR3: CASSLTGASTGELFF. CDR3 coding DNA: TGTGCCAGCAGTTTAACAGGGGCCTCCACCGGGGAGCTGTTTTTT.

The chain employs TRBV20-1 and TRBJ1-2; D remains ambiguous. Germline lookup yields CDR1 DFQATT and CDR2 SNEGSKA (reference sequence). The V end was cut by 2 bases, the J end by 4 bases, with 5 bases between. This CDR3 region has 11 residues. CDR3 nucleotides: TGCAGTGCTAGATACGGCTATGGCTACACCTTC. It yields the protein CSARYGYGYTF.

The chain carries TRBV5-6 and TRBJ1-5, with 9 bases matching TRBD1. V dropped 3 bases and J dropped 4; count of bases not matched to a gene: 2. Germline V gives CDR1 SGHDT, CDR2 YYEEEE. The CDR3 loop spans 14 amino acids. CDR3 loop: CASSYGQGNQPQHF. The DNA for the CDR3 is TGTGCCAGCAGCTATGGACAGGGGAATCAGCCCCAGCATTTT.

The chain employs TRBV28 and TRBJ2-7; TRBD1 matches 11 bases. In germline, CDR1 is MDHEN, CDR2 SYDVKM. After removal of 5 bases from V and 5 bases from J, the junction contained 8 bases not matched to a gene. The CDR3 runs 15 residues. Here the CDR3 DNA reads TGTGCCAGCAGTGGGGCCGGGACAGGGGGACACGAGCAGTACGTC. This gives the protein CASSGAGTGGHEQYV.

The CDR3 DNA is TGTGCCAGCAGGTTAACAGGGGGAATTTGGACCGGGGAGCTGTTTTTT. Its protein product is CASRLTGGIWTGELFF. V gene TRBV13 combines with J gene TRBJ2-2; 8 bases agree with TRBD1. CDR1 is PRHDT, CDR2 FYEKMQ, per germline (reference sequence). J was trimmed by 5 bases and V by 6 bases; bases with no gene match: 11. CDR3 length equals 16 residues. Combining the CDR3 with reference TRBV13 and TRBJ2-2 gives the whole variable domain AAGVIQSPRHLIKEKRETATLKCYPIPRHDTVYWYQQGPGQDPQFLISFYEKMQSDKGSIPDRFSAQQFSDYHSELNMSSLELGDSALYFCASRLTGGIWTGELFFGEGSRLTVL.

The rearrangement links TRBV4-1 to TRBJ2-2; D uncertain. The V end was cut by 0 bases, the J end by 6 bases, with 5 bases between. The CDR3 contains 13 residues. CDR1 MGHRA and CDR2 YSYEKL come from the germline V gene. DNA for the CDR3: TGCGCCAGCAGCCAAGATTCATCCGGGGAGCTGTTTTTT. This codes for CASSQDSSGELFF.

This clone occurred a few times. This chain joins TRBV18 and TRBJ1-3, with 10 positions matching TRBD1. The CDR3 sequence is 17 residues long. The V gene's germline CDR1 is KGHSH and CDR2 LQKENI. Germline trimming cut 2 bases from V and 0 bases from J; bases unmatched to any gene: 4. The DNA for the CDR3 is TGTGCCAGCTCACCAGTGGGACAGGGGAGCTCTGGAAACACCATATATTTT. Protein sequence: CASSPVGQGSSGNTIYF.

The CDR3 is CASSTTGAYGYTF. The CDR3 nucleotides are TGTGCCAGCAGTACCACAGGTGCCTATGGCTACACCTTC. The V and J genes are TRBV6-5 and TRBJ1-2; perhaps TRBD1 as D (5 bases). V was cut by 5 bases and J by 4 bases, with 11 bases left in between. Germline CDR1 reads MNHEY; CDR2 reads SVGAGI. CDR3 length equals 13 residues.

The CDR3 DNA follows: TGTGCCTTTGACAGGGGGCGCGAAAAACTGTTTTTT. Translation gives CAFDRGREKLFF. The rearrangement links TRBV30 to TRBJ1-4, with 10 positions matching TRBD1. Germline V gene data show CDR1 as GTSNPN and CDR2 as SVGIG (reference sequence). CDR3 length: 12 residues. J lost 8 bases, V lost 7 bases, and 4 bases had no gene match. The complete variable domain, with remaining parts taken from reference TRBV30 and TRBJ1-4, reads SQTIHQWPATLVQPVGSPLSLECTVEGTSNPNLYWYRQAAGRGLQLLFYSVGIGQISSEVPQNLSASRPQDRQFILSSKKLLLSDSGFYLCAFDRGREKLFFGSGTQLSVL.

V is TRBV6-1 and J is TRBJ2-3; tentative D call: TRBD1 (5 bases). Trimming cost V 2 bases and J 1 base, with 13 bases left between them. This CDR3 spans 16 amino acids. Germline-derived CDR1 and CDR2 are MNHNS and SASEGT. The CDR3 spells CASSEQKGSGTDTQYF. In DNA form, the CDR3 reads TGTGCCAGCAGTGAACAAAAGGGGTCGGGCACAGATACGCAGTATTTT.

V and J are TRBV12-3 or TRBV12-4 and TRBJ1-5; D might be TRBD1 (6 bases). This CDR3 comprises 13 residues. The V and J ends lost 6 bases and 3 bases respectively, with 9 bases between them. CDR3 protein: CASRRDTNQPQHF. The CDR3 DNA is TGTGCCAGCAGACGGGACACCAATCAGCCCCAGCATTTT.

The chain recombines TRBV10-2 with TRBJ2-1; 11 positions agree with TRBD2. The V and J ends lost 8 bases and 9 bases, in that order; junction bases with no gene match: 9. The CDR3 runs 14 residues. Germline CDR1 is WSHSY and CDR2 is SAAADI. The CDR3 coding sequence is TGCGCCAGCGAGGTAACTAGCGGGGGCGGTGAGCAGTTCTTC. Translated, it gives CASEVTSGGGEQFF.

The chain combines TRBV5-6 with TRBJ2-7; D gene ambiguous. This CDR3 has 12 amino acids. Germline V gene data show CDR1 as SGHDT and CDR2 as YYEEEE. Trimming removed 3 bases from V and 3 bases from J, with 7 bases in between. The CDR3 region is CASSSDFYEQYF. The CDR3 DNA is TGTGCCAGCAGCTCTGACTTCTACGAGCAGTACTTC.

The gene calls are TRBV19 and TRBJ1-1; TRBD1 matches 9 bases. Trimming took 6 bases from V and 1 from J; bases not matched to a gene: 0. CDR1 LNHDA and CDR2 SQIVND come from the germline V gene (reference sequence). This CDR3 has 13 residues. CDR3 nucleotides: TGTGCCAGTAGACAGGGGGCGAACACTGAAGCTTTCTTT. This sequence encodes CASRQGANTEAFF.

V usage is TRBV20-1 and J usage is TRBJ2-1, with unresolved D. V was shortened by 3 bases and J by 7 bases, with 7 bases between the two germline ends. CDR3 length: 11 residues. Germline V lookup: CDR1 DFQATT, CDR2 SNEGSKA (reference sequence). The CDR3 DNA reads as TGCAGTGCTAGGCCGGAGAATGAGCAGTTCTTC. It specifies CSARPENEQFF.